Listed here are 19 T cell receptor beta chains from one sample, sequenced in a study of CD8+CD57+ T cells in acquired aplastic anemia. Genomic DNA acted as the template from which TCR beta VDJ combination and CDR3 sequence profiling were carried out. A single record per CDR3 protein comes from TCRdb applying MiXCR to the reads. The table lists approximately 170,000 distinct CDR3 sequences, 50% to 75% of them singletons. Specimen: sorted CD4+, CD8+, or CD8+CD57+ T cells (not recorded which) from PBMCs. These receptor sequences come from a human donor in good health.

V and J are TRBV5-1 and TRBJ2-7; 12 bases line up with TRBD2. V trimming: 0 bases; J trimming: 1 base; junction bases outside the gene matches: 2. The CDR3 runs 16 residues. The germline gives CDR1 SGHRS, CDR2 YFSETQ. This CDR3 reads CASSLDLAGGSYEQYF. In DNA form, the CDR3 reads TGCGCCAGCAGCTTGGATCTAGCGGGAGGGTCCTACGAGCAGTACTTC.

This clonotype was seen many times. The chain employs TRBV25-1 and TRBJ1-1; D remains unclear. Trimming took 6 bases from V and 4 from J, leaving 21 bases between them. Germline CDR1 and CDR2: MGHDK and SYGVNS. The CDR3 covers 16 residues. CDR3 nucleotide sequence: TGTGCCAGCAGGGGCAAAGACTTGGAGAATCCCACTGAAGCTTTCTTT. Translation: CASRGKDLENPTEAFF.

This clonotype showed up many times. The V call is TRBV20-1, the J call TRBJ2-1, with 7 nucleotides matching TRBD2. Germline values: CDR1 DFQATT, CDR2 SNEGSKA (reference sequence). With V trimmed by 0 bases and J by 10 bases, 15 bases remained unmatched. This CDR3 contains 16 residues. The CDR3 loop is CSARDTAGWAAAEQFF. The CDR3, as DNA: TGCAGTGCTAGAGATACAGCGGGATGGGCAGCTGCGGAGCAGTTCTTC.

The chain carries TRBV7-9 and TRBJ2-3, with D possibly matching TRBD1 (5 bases). This CDR3 has 13 amino acids. In germline, CDR1 is SEHNR, CDR2 FQNEAQ (reference sequence). The V gene lost 6 bases and the J gene lost 1 base, with 8 bases spanning the gap. The CDR3 sequence is CASRGVRTDTQYF. For the CDR3, the DNA is TGTGCCAGCAGAGGGGTGCGCACAGATACGCAGTATTTT. Full variable domain (missing parts from reference TRBV7-9 and TRBJ2-3): DTGVSQNPRHKITKRGQNVTFRCDPISEHNRLYWYRQTLGQGPEFLTYFQNEAQLEKSRLLSDRFSAERPKGSFSTLEIQRTEQGDSAMYLCASRGVRTDTQYFGPGTRLTVL.

V usage is TRBV5-6 and J usage is TRBJ1-5, with D possibly TRBD1 on 5 matching bases. V shed 0 bases and J shed 2 bases, with 15 bases lying between them. From germline, CDR1 is SGHDT and CDR2 YYEEEE. The CDR3 is 17 amino acids. Here the CDR3 DNA reads TGTGCCAGCAGCTTGGGAGGGGCGGCTGTGGGCAATCAGCCCCAGCATTTT. Translating gives CASSLGGAAVGNQPQHF.

The chain couples TRBV7-9 to TRBJ2-7; 9 positions agree with TRBD1. Germline values: CDR1 SEHNR, CDR2 FQNEAQ (reference sequence). The CDR3 is 17 amino acids. Germline trimming cut 5 bases from V and 2 bases from J; bases unmatched to any gene: 13. CDR3 DNA: TGTGCCAGCAGCCTCCCCCCGGGACAGGGCTTCGCCTACGAGCAGTACTTC. As protein: CASSLPPGQGFAYEQYF.

This clonotype was picked up a small number of times. A clone one base away is much larger, so this may be a read error. The gene calls are TRBV10-2 and TRBJ1-2; no clear D. V was cut by 4 bases and J by 4 bases, with 7 bases left in between. The germline V gene encodes CDR1 WSHSY and CDR2 SAAADI. The CDR3 runs 12 residues. The CDR3 nucleotides read TGCGCCAGCAGTGGACCTTCCTATGGCTACACCTTC. Amino acids: CASSGPSYGYTF.

About this clonotype: A read error is possible here, since a much larger clone lies one base away. This sequence joins TRBV7-6 and TRBJ2-5, with D unclear. This CDR3 has 11 amino acids. CDR1 SGHVS and CDR2 FNYEAQ come from the germline V gene. In nucleotides, the CDR3 is TGTGCCGGCAGCTTAGAAGAGACCCAGTACTTC. It is translated as CAGSLEETQYF.

This clonotype has a count of ten or more. V and J are TRBV27 and TRBJ2-7; 8 bases map to TRBD1. V was pared by 2 bases and J by 5 bases, with 2 bases of the junction left unmatched. The CDR3 contains 13 residues. Looked up from germline, CDR1 is MNHEY and CDR2 is SMNVEV (reference sequence). For the CDR3, the DNA is TGTGCCAGCAGTTTAGCAGGGGGCCACGAGCAGTACTTC. Translated: CASSLAGGHEQYF.

The chain is built from TRBV20-1 and TRBJ2-5, with TRBD2 identical over 13 bases. CDR3 size: 15 residues. CDR1 DFQATT and CDR2 SNEGSKA come from the germline V gene (reference sequence). The V gene end was trimmed by 0 bases and the J gene end by 4 bases; junction bases not matched to a gene: 2. For the CDR3, the DNA is TGCAGTGCTAGAGAAACTAGCGGGAGGGTAGAGACCCAGTACTTC. Encoded protein: CSARETSGRVETQYF.

V gene TRBV9 combines with J gene TRBJ2-2, with 7 nucleotides matching TRBD1. V shed 4 bases and J 5 bases; nucleotides not matched to a gene: 8. This CDR3 comprises 15 residues. Germline lookup yields CDR1 SGDLS and CDR2 YYNGEE. The CDR3, as DNA: TGTGCCAGCAGCATCGGGACAGCGTTTACCGGGGAGCTGTTTTTT. Protein product: CASSIGTAFTGELFF.

The V and J genes are TRBV24-1 and TRBJ1-2, with TRBD1 matching over 8 bases. Germline loops: CDR1 KGHDR, CDR2 SFDVKD. This CDR3 region has 15 residues. V was pared by 7 bases and J by 7 bases, with 13 bases of the junction left unmatched. CDR3 DNA sequence: TGTGCCACCAGCGACTCTTGGCAGGGGGCAGGTGGCTACACCTTC. It is translated as CATSDSWQGAGGYTF.

This clonotype occurred a few times. The chain links TRBV28 to TRBJ1-4; the D is unclear. The V gene's germline CDR1 is MDHEN and CDR2 SYDVKM. Trimming removed 3 bases at V and 5 bases at J, with 10 bases between. This CDR3 comprises 14 residues. The CDR3: CASSFNGLNEKLFF. For the CDR3, the DNA is TGTGCCAGCAGTTTTAACGGATTAAATGAAAAACTGTTTTTT.

The chain couples TRBV9 to TRBJ1-2; 8 bases agree with TRBD1. The junction had 8 bases not matched to a gene; V was cut back by 3 bases and J by 4 bases. The CDR3 consists of 15 residues. Looked up from germline, CDR1 is SGDLS and CDR2 is YYNGEE. The CDR3 DNA follows: TGTGCCAGCAGCGCCTCCCAGGACAGGGTCTATGGCTACACCTTC. Translation: CASSASQDRVYGYTF.

The rearrangement joins TRBV15 to TRBJ1-2; D is uncertain. The CDR3 contains 15 residues. CDR1 LNHNV and CDR2 YYDKDF come from the germline V gene (reference sequence). Trimming took 0 bases from V and 1 from J, leaving 9 bases between them. The CDR3 DNA follows: TGTGCCACCAGCAGAGAGGTCGGACTTAACTATGGCTACACCTTC. Its protein is CATSREVGLNYGYTF.

The V gene is TRBV9, the J gene TRBJ2-7; D is perhaps TRBD1 (5 bases). Looked up from germline, CDR1 is SGDLS and CDR2 is YYNGEE. V was clipped by 0 bases and J by 6 bases, with 10 bases between them. The CDR3 consists of 13 residues. The CDR3 bases are TGTGCCAGCAGCGTAGACGCAGGGATCGAGCAGTACTTC. It yields the protein CASSVDAGIEQYF. Full variable domain (remainder filled in from reference TRBV9 and TRBJ2-7): DSGVTQTPKHLITATGQRVTLRCSPRSGDLSVYWYQQSLDQGLQFLIQYYNGEERAKGNILERFSAQQFPDLHSELNLSSLELGDSALYFCASSVDAGIEQYFGPGTRLTVT.

This chain links TRBV7-9 with TRBJ1-6; 8 bases agree with TRBD1. Trimming took 1 base from V and 7 from J; bases not matched to a gene: 6. CDR1 and CDR2 (germline): SEHNR, FQNEAQ (reference sequence). The CDR3 is 16 amino acids. CDR3 sequence reads: CASSLGQGAPNSPLHF. The CDR3, as DNA: TGTGCCAGCAGCTTAGGGCAGGGGGCCCCAAATTCACCCCTCCACTTT.

The chain employs TRBV24-1 and TRBJ2-5; D remains unclear. This CDR3 contains 14 residues. V was shortened by 2 bases and J by 5 bases, with 11 bases between the two germline ends. Looked up from germline, CDR1 is KGHDR and CDR2 is SFDVKD. The CDR3: CATSDSRPRETQYF. The CDR3, as DNA: TGTGCCACCAGTGATTCGCGCCCAAGGGAGACCCAGTACTTC.

This clonotype was seen many times. J is TRBJ2-2 and V is TRBV7-3; no clear D. This CDR3 contains 14 residues. The germline CDR1 and CDR2 sequences are SGHTA and FQGTGA. Trimming took off 3 bases at V and 5 bases at J, with 10 bases between the two ends. CDR3 sequence (DNA): TGTGCCAGCAGCTTCGCATGGGGAACCGGGGAGCTGTTTTTT. It translates to CASSFAWGTGELFF.